What follows describes a single TCR beta chain. The antigen it binds to is not known. No clone much larger than this one lies a single base away; base qualities are absent. For CDR1 and CDR2, the germline V gene lists SGHAT and FQNNGV. V loses 4 bases at its end and J loses 6 bases; junction bases beyond the gene matches: 8. There are 16 amino acids in the CDR3, from cysteine to phenylalanine inclusive. Only CDR3 DNA is held: 48 bases, read in frame from base 1. The data were taken from a study of Ad26.COV2.S vaccination and SARS-CoV-2 variants (dated by TCRdb to about 2021). Some background on the complete study: TCRbeta repertoire sequencing served as the tool for gauging how specific and how broad the SARS-CoV-2-reactive T cell receptors were following Ad26.COV2.S vaccination. The TCR-sequenced set comprised about 32 samples: 19 Ad26.COV2.S vaccine recipients, 5 placebo recipients and 8 SARS-CoV-2 convalescent individuals.

The immunoSEQ Assay was used to sequence TCRbeta CDR3 regions. After extraction, genomic DNA underwent amplification by bias-controlled multiplex PCR, followed by high-throughput sequencing. The authors' analysis ran thus. To quantify the absolute abundance of every unique TCRbeta CDR3 region, sequences were collapsed and filtered. T cell fraction was estimated by normalization of TCRbeta template counts to usable DNA, with usable DNA being measured through amplification of reference genes present in all nucleated cells. Repertoire TCRs were annotated as SARS-CoV-2-specific by exact matching of V gene, CDR3 amino acid sequence and J gene to a known reactive TCR set. MIRA supplied the reference SARS-CoV-2 TCR set, which was filtered for enrichment in COVID-19-positive ImmuneCODE repertoires so that public or cross-reactive TCRs were removed. Using the MIRA antigens, annotated TCRs were further analysed by specific ORF or by position within an ORF. Breadth was defined as the number of annotated unique rearrangements divided by the total number of unique productive rearrangements, and depth was defined as the summed frequency of the annotated unique rearrangements. Two-sided Wilcoxon rank-sum tests were applied when comparing TCR breadth between groups. What TCRdb holds here is the immuneACCESS table cut down to in-frame rearrangements. Part of the clones is not present; checked against another copy, under half of the missing clones reflect an unresolved V gene, and the others are unexplained. V, J and clone size derive from that table, while D and trimming were established from the DNA sequence. Recorded for this sample are more than 40,000 clones; 65% to 90% of them occurred a single time. Less than 60% of the sample belongs to the ten largest clones.

Results and caveats for the whole study, not just this receptor: Non-spike TCR breadth was comparable between vaccine and placebo recipients, consistent with the vaccine containing only spike. After vaccination, spike-specific CD8+ and CD4+ T cell responses were reported to show substantial breadth. Ad26.COV2.S recipients had higher spike-specific TCR breadth than placebo recipients (P = 0.0014). It was noted by the authors that total T cell responses may have been underestimated by the TCR breadth and depth analyses.

Read against the paper, the sample's time point label means: individuals recovered from natural SARS-CoV-2 infection. The sequence was obtained from a human donor who had recovered from COVID-19. The sequence is built from TRBV11-2 and TRBJ2-2, and TRBD2 aligns with 10 junction nucleotides. This specimen was peripheral blood, taken after recovery from COVID-19. The bases read TGTGCCAGCAGCTCCCGCCGCCTAGCGGGAGCCGGGGAGCTGTTTTTT. It specifies CASSSRRLAGAGELFF.